The 19 T cell receptor beta chains below come from one sample, sequenced in a study of siplizumab effects on memory and regulatory T cells. The data were produced by immunoSEQ multiplex PCR, yet TCRdb's version contains in-frame clones alone and is incomplete. Of some 100,000 clones in the sample, 75% to 95% were seen once. Specimen: CD4+ T cells sorted from blood. Source of these receptors: a human donor in good health.

This rearrangement joins TRBV7-2 to TRBJ2-5, with 15 bases lining up with TRBD2. Trimming removed 5 bases from V and 5 bases from J; junction bases left unmatched: 6. This CDR3 is built from 16 residues. Germline V gene lookup returns CDR1 SGHTA and CDR2 FQGNSA. This CDR3 is CASSQGLAGGRETQYF. CDR3 bases: TGTGCCAGCAGCCAGGGACTAGCGGGGGGCCGGGAGACCCAGTACTTC.

This chain uses TRBV18 with TRBJ2-5; D remains ambiguous. The germline CDR1 and CDR2 sequences are KGHSH and LQKENI. V was pared by 2 bases and J by 5 bases, with 12 bases between. The CDR3 totals 14 residues. Here the CDR3 DNA reads TGTGCCAGCTCACCAATCGGCAAGAGGGAGACCCAGTACTTC. Translating it yields CASSPIGKRETQYF.

V and J are TRBV9 and TRBJ2-5; no clear D gene. V lost 0 bases and J lost 5, with 11 bases in between. Germline CDR1 SGDLS, CDR2 YYNGEE. The CDR3 has 14 amino acids. CDR3 protein: CASSVGASLETQYF. CDR3 sequence (DNA): TGTGCCAGCAGCGTAGGAGCGAGTCTGGAGACCCAGTACTTC.

V usage is TRBV7-9 and J usage is TRBJ1-2; D not resolved. V lost 5 bases and J 6 bases, leaving 13 bases between the germline ends. This CDR3 contains 13 residues. Germline V gene data show CDR1 as SEHNR and CDR2 as FQNEAQ (reference sequence). The CDR3 loop is CASSPISSDGYTF. In DNA, the CDR3 is TGTGCCAGCAGCCCCATATCCAGCGATGGCTACACCTTC.

The table lists this clone with a count of one. The chain couples TRBV11-1 to TRBJ1-1; D might be TRBD1 (5 bases). The CDR3 spans 16 residues. The germline CDR1 and CDR2 sequences are SGHAT and FQDESV (reference sequence). The V and J ends lost 5 bases and 1 base respectively, with 17 bases between them. For the CDR3, the DNA is TGTGCCAGCAGCCGGGACGGACTCTCTCGGAACACTGAAGCTTTCTTT. It yields the protein CASSRDGLSRNTEAFF.

The V call is TRBV28, the J call TRBJ1-2; 11 bases fit TRBD1. The CDR3 totals 15 residues. Germline V gives CDR1 MDHEN, CDR2 SYDVKM. Trimming at V came to 6 bases and at J to 8 bases, leaving 11 bases not matched to a gene. CDR3 protein: CASRPRTGGGEGYTF. As DNA, the CDR3 is TGTGCCAGCAGACCCCGGACAGGGGGCGGGGAGGGCTACACCTTC.

This sequence joins TRBV11-2 and TRBJ1-1, with D perhaps TRBD1 (5 bases). The CDR3 sequence is 16 residues long. V was clipped by 5 bases and J by 0 bases, with 16 bases between them. Germline V CDR1 and CDR2: SGHAT, FQNNGV. The CDR3 spells CASSQRGNGLNTEAFF. CDR3 nucleotides: TGTGCCAGCAGCCAAAGGGGCAACGGCCTGAACACTGAAGCTTTCTTT.

This clone was observed a single time. Written as DNA, the CDR3 is TGTGCCAGCAGCCATTGGGGGGGCGACGAAAAACTGTTTTTT. This gives the protein CASSHWGGDEKLFF. This chain links TRBV5-5 with TRBJ1-4, with a weak D call TRBD1 (6 bases). This CDR3 region has 14 residues. Germline V lookup: CDR1 SGHKS, CDR2 YYEKEE (reference sequence). V was shortened by 4 bases and J by 8 bases, with 15 bases between the two germline ends.

This chain uses TRBV10-3 with TRBJ1-1; perhaps TRBD1 as D (6 bases). V lost 4 bases, J lost 1 base, and 10 bases lay in between. CDR3 length: 14 residues. The germline CDR1 and CDR2 sequences are ENHRY and SYGVKD. CDR3 bases: TGTGCCATCAGTGTTGGGGGCCCGAACACTGAAGCTTTCTTT. Its protein is CAISVGGPNTEAFF.

Notes on this clone: Different DNA sequences within this sample yield the same CDR3. The chain is built from TRBV18 and TRBJ1-1, with no clear D. CDR1 and CDR2 (germline): KGHSH, LQKENI. This CDR3 region has 13 residues. V lost 6 bases and J 1 base, leaving 9 bases between the germline ends. CDR3 amino acids: CASSPPGNTEAFF. CDR3 DNA: TGTGCCAGCTCCCCCCCGGGGAACACTGAAGCTTTCTTT.

V usage is TRBV4-3 and J usage is TRBJ2-5, with 9 nucleotides matching TRBD2. The CDR3 runs to 15 residues. V lost 1 base and J lost 7; bases outside the gene matches: 7. Germline loops: CDR1 LGHNA, CDR2 YSLEER. The CDR3 DNA sequence: TGCGCCAGCAGCCAAGGAAGGGGCGGGGGGGCGACCCAGTACTTC. Translated, it gives CASSQGRGGGATQYF.

This CDR3 is CASSYSTIGTQYF. CDR3 coding DNA: TGTGCCAGCAGTTACTCGACGATTGGGACCCAGTACTTC. V and J are TRBV6-5 and TRBJ2-5; D is unclear. The V end lost 0 bases, the J end lost 7 bases, and 9 bases lay between the germline ends. This CDR3 is built from 13 residues. Germline CDR1 MNHEY, CDR2 SVGAGI.

The chain employs TRBV19 and TRBJ1-3; D gene unclear. Germline V gene lookup returns CDR1 LNHDA and CDR2 SQIVND (reference sequence). The CDR3 has 15 amino acids. V was clipped by 3 bases and J by 1 base, with 10 bases between them. This CDR3 reads CASSMVRPSGNTIYF. In DNA form, the CDR3 reads TGTGCCAGTAGTATGGTGAGACCATCTGGAAACACCATATATTTT.

The rearrangement links TRBV18 to TRBJ2-5; tentatively, D is TRBD2 (6 bases). Germline V gene data show CDR1 as KGHSH and CDR2 as LQKENI. The CDR3 is made up of 14 amino acids. V was clipped by 6 bases and J by 2 bases, with 13 bases between them. CDR3 region: CASSRTGTQETQYF. In DNA form, the CDR3 reads TGTGCCAGCTCCAGAACCGGGACTCAAGAGACCCAGTACTTC.

DNA of the CDR3: TGTGCCAGCTCACCAAACCAGGCGTCTGGAAACACCATATATTTT. Translation gives CASSPNQASGNTIYF. V usage is TRBV18 and J usage is TRBJ1-3; D unresolved. V lost 2 bases to trimming and J lost 1 base, with 9 bases between them. This CDR3 comprises 15 residues. CDR1 is KGHSH and CDR2 is LQKENI in the germline V gene.

The gene calls are TRBV5-5 and TRBJ2-7; no definite D call. CDR1 and CDR2 (germline): SGHKS, YYEKEE (reference sequence). The V end was cut by 0 bases, the J end by 0 bases, with 10 bases between. The CDR3 covers 15 residues. CDR3 in DNA: TGTGCCAGCAGCTTGGCCAGACCCAGCTCCTACGAGCAGTACTTC. Protein sequence: CASSLARPSSYEQYF.

The chain combines TRBV6-1 with TRBJ1-2; D might be TRBD1 (5 bases). The CDR3 spans 12 residues. The V end lost 6 bases, the J end lost 7 bases, and 12 bases lay between the germline ends. Germline CDR1 and CDR2: MNHNS and SASEGT. CDR3 amino acids: CASSQGSSGYTF. The DNA for the CDR3 is TGTGCCAGCAGCCAGGGTTCGAGTGGCTACACCTTC.

Written as DNA, the CDR3 is TGTGCCAGCAGTCTCGACAGGAACACCGGGGAGCTGTTTTTT. It codes for CASSLDRNTGELFF. The chain combines TRBV2 with TRBJ2-2; the D gene is possibly TRBD1 (5 bases). Germline CDR1 and CDR2: SNHLY and FYNNEI. Trimming cost V 5 bases and J 1 base, with 8 bases left between them. The CDR3 is 14 amino acids.

The genes are TRBV14 and TRBJ1-1, with TRBD1 identical over 7 bases. The CDR3 has 13 amino acids. Germline V gene data show CDR1 as SGHDN and CDR2 as FVKESK. V gave up 1 base and J gave up 4 bases; unmatched junction bases: 0. CDR3 protein: CASSQGQGTEAFF. The DNA of the CDR3 is TGTGCCAGCAGCCAAGGACAGGGCACTGAAGCTTTCTTT.